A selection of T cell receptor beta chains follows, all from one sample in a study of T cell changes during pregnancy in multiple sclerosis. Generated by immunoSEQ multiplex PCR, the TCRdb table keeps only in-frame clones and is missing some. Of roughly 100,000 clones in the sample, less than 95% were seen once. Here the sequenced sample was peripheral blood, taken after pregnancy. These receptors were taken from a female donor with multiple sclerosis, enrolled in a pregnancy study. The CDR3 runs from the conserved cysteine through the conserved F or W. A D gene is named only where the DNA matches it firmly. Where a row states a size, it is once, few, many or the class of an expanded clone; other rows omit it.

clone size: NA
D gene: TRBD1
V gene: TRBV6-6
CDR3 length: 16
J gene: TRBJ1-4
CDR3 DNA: TGTGCCAGCAGTTTGACAGGGGGCGCTTCTAATGAAAAACTGTTTTTT
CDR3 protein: CASSLTGGASNEKLFF

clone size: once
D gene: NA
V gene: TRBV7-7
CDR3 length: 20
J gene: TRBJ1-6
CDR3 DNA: TGTGCCAGCAGCTTAGTTTTCGGCGGACTCCCTAAGGTACCTAATTCACCCCTCCACTTT
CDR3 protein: CASSLVFGGLPKVPNSPLHF

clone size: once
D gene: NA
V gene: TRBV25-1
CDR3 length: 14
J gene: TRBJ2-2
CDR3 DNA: TGTGCCAGCAGTGCTATCGGGGATACCGGGGAGCTGTTTTTT
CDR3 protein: CASSAIGDTGELFF

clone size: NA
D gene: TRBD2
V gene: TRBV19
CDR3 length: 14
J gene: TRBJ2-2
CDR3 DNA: TGTGCCAGTAGTAATCTAGCGGGATCCGGGGAGCTGTTTTTT
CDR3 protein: CASSNLAGSGELFF

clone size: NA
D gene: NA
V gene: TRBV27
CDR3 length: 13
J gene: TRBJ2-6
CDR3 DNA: TGTGCCAGCACCCGCTCTGGGGCCAACGTCCTGACTTTC
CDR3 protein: CASTRSGANVLTF

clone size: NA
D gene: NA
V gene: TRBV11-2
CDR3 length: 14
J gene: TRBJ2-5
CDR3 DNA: TGTGCCAGCAGCTTAGGGGGGCTCGCAGGAACCCAGTACTTC
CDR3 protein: CASSLGGLAGTQYF

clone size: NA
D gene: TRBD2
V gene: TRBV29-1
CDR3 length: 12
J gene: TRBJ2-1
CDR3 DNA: TGCAGCGCCCTAGCGGGAAGGTTCGAGCAGTTCTTC
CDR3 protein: CSALAGRFEQFF

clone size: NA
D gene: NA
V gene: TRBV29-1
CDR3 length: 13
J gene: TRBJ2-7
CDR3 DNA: TGCAGCGCGTCAGGGGTGGGTGACTACGAGCAGTACTTC
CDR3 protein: CSASGVGDYEQYF

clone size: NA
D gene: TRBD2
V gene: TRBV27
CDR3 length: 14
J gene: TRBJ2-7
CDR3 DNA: TGTGCCAGCAGCCGTAAGACTAGCGGCTACGAGCAGTACTTC
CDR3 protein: CASSRKTSGYEQYF

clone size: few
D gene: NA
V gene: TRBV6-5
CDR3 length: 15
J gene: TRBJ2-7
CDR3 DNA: TGTGCCAGCAGTTCTCCTCGGTCCGTAACCTACGAGCAGTACTTC
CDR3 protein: CASSSPRSVTYEQYF

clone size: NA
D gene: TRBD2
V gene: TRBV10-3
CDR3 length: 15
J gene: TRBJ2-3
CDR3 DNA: TGTGCCATCAGTGGCGGGACTAGCGACACAGATACGCAGTATTTT
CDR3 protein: CAISGGTSDTDTQYF

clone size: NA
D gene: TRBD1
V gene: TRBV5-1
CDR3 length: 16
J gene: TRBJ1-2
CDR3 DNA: TGCGCCAGCAGCTTCGGACAGGGGGCACCTTACGGCGGCTACACCTTC
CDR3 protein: CASSFGQGAPYGGYTF

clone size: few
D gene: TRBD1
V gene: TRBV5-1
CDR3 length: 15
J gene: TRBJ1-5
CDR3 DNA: TGCGCCAGCAGCTTGGGACAGGGGGCTCGTGAGCCCCAGCATTTT
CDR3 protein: CASSLGQGAREPQHF

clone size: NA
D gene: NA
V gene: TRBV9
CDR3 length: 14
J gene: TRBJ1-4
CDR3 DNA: TGTGCCAGCAGCGTAGCGGGGGGTAGTGAAAAACTGTTTTTT
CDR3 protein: CASSVAGGSEKLFF

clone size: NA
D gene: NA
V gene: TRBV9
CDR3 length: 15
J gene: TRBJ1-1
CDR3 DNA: TGTGCCAGCAGCTCAGGGCGGGGAGTGAACACTGAAGCTTTCTTT
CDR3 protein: CASSSGRGVNTEAFF

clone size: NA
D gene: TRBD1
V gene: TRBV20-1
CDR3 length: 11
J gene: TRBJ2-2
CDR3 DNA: TGCAGTGCTAGGAAGGGGGCGGCCCTGTTTTTT
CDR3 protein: CSARKGAALFF

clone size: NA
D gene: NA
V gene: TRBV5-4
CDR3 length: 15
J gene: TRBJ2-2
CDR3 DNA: TGTGCCAGCAGCTTGTTACAGGGAACGACCGGGGAGCTGTTTTTT
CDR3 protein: CASSLLQGTTGELFF

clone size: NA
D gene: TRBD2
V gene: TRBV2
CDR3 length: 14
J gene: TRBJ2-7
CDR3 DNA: TGTGCCAGCAGGAGGTTAGCGGGAGAAAGCGAGCAGTACTTC
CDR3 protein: CASRRLAGESEQYF

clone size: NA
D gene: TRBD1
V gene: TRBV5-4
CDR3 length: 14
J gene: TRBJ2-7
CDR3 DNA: TGTGCCAGCAGCCGGGGACAGTCCAGCTACGAGCAGTACTTC
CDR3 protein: CASSRGQSSYEQYF

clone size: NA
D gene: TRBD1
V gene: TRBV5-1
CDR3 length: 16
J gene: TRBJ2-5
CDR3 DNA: TGCGCCAGCAGCTTGGTTGGGACAGCCATCCAAGAGACCCAGTACTTC
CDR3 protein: CASSLVGTAIQETQYF

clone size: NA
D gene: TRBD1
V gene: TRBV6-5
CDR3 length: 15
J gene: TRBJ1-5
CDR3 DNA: TGTGCCAGCAGTTCCTCACAGGGGGCAGATCAGCCCCAGCATTTT
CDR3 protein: CASSSSQGADQPQHF

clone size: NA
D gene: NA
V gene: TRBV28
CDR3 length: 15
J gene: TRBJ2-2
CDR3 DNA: TGTGCCAGCAGTGGGGGGTGGGCGAACACCGGGGAGCTGTTTTTT
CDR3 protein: CASSGGWANTGELFF

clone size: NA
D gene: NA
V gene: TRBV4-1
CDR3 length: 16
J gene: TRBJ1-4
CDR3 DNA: TGCGCCAGCAGCCTAGAGAAGGGGGGGGTTAATGAAAAACTGTTTTTT
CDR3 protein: CASSLEKGGVNEKLFF

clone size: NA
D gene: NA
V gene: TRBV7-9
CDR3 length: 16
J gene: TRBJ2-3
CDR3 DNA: TGTGCCAGCAGCATAGGGCTAGCGCCGCGCACAGATACGCAGTATTTT
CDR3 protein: CASSIGLAPRTDTQYF

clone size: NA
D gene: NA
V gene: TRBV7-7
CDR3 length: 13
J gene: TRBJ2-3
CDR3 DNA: TGTGCCAGCAGCTTAGCCGGGGAAGATACGCAGTATTTT
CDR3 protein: CASSLAGEDTQYF

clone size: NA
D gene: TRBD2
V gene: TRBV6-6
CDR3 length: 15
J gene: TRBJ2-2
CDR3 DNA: TGTGCCAGCCGACTTAGCGGGGGGTTATTCGGGGAGCTGTTTTTT
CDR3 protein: CASRLSGGLFGELFF

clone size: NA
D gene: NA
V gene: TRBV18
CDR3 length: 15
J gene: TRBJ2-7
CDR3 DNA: TGTGCCAGCTCACTTACGACAGGTAGCTCCTACGAGCAGTACTTC
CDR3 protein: CASSLTTGSSYEQYF

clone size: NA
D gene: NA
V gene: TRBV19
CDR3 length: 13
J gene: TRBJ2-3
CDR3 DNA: TGTGCCAGTAGGGCTAGCTACACAGATACGCAGTATTTT
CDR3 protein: CASRASYTDTQYF

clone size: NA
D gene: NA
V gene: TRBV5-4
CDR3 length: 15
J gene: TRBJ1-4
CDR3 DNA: TGTGCCAGCAGCTTGGGAGGGCAGGGGAACGAAAAACTGTTTTTT
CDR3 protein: CASSLGGQGNEKLFF

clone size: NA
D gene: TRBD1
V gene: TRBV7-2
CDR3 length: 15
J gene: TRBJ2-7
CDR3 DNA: TGTGCCAGCAGCCCCGAAGGGACAGGGGTCAGGGAGCAGTACTTC
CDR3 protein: CASSPEGTGVREQYF

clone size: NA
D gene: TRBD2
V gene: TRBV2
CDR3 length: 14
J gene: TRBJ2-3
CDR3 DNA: TGTGCCAGCAGGAGACTAGCGGGCGGTGATACGCAGTATTTT
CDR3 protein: CASRRLAGGDTQYF

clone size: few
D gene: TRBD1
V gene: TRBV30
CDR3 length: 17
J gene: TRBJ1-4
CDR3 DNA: TGTGCCTGGGCCCCTAAGGGACAGGGGATGGCTAATGAAAAACTGTTTTTT
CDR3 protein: CAWAPKGQGMANEKLFF

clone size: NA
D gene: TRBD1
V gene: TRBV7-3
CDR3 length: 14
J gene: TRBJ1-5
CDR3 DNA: TGTGCCAGCAGCGCCACAGGGGGGTCTCAGCCCCAGCATTTT
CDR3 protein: CASSATGGSQPQHF

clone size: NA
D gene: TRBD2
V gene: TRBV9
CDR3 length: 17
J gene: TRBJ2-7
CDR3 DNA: TGTGCCAGCAGCGTAGACCCCCTAGCGGGAGTCAGAGGCGAGCAGTACTTC
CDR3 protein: CASSVDPLAGVRGEQYF

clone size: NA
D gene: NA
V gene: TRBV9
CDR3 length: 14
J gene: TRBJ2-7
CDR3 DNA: TGTGCCAGCAGCGTAGGCGGTTTCTCCTACGAGCAGTACTTC
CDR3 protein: CASSVGGFSYEQYF

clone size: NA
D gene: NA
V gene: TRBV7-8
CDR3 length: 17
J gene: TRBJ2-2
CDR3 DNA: TGTGCCAGCAGCTTAACGGCCCAGGGGCCGAACACCGGGGAGCTGTTTTTT
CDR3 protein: CASSLTAQGPNTGELFF

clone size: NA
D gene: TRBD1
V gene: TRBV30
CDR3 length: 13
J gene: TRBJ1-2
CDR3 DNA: TGTGCCTGGACCGACAGGGATCAGGGTGGCTACACCTTC
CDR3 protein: CAWTDRDQGGYTF

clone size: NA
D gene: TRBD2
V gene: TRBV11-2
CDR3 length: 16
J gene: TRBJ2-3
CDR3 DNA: TGTGCCAGCAGCCAAGAACTAGCGGGGGGCACAGATACGCAGTATTTT
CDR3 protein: CASSQELAGGTDTQYF

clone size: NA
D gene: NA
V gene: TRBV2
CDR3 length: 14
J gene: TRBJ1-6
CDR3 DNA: TGTGCCAGCAAAGCAGGCGTCCCCTATTCACCCCTCCACTTT
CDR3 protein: CASKAGVPYSPLHF

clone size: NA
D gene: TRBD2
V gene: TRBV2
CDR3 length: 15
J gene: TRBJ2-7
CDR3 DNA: TGTGCCAGCAGTGAAAGGTTTAGCGGGACCAGCGAGCAGTACTTC
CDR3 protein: CASSERFSGTSEQYF

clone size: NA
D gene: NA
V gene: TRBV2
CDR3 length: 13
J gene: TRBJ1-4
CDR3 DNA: TGTGCCAGCAGTCTAGACCTTAATGAAAAACTGTTTTTT
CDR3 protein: CASSLDLNEKLFF

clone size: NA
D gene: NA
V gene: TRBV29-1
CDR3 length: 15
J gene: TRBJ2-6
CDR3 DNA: TGCAGCGTTGGACCCGACAGCTCTGGGGCCAACGTCCTGACTTTC
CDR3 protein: CSVGPDSSGANVLTF